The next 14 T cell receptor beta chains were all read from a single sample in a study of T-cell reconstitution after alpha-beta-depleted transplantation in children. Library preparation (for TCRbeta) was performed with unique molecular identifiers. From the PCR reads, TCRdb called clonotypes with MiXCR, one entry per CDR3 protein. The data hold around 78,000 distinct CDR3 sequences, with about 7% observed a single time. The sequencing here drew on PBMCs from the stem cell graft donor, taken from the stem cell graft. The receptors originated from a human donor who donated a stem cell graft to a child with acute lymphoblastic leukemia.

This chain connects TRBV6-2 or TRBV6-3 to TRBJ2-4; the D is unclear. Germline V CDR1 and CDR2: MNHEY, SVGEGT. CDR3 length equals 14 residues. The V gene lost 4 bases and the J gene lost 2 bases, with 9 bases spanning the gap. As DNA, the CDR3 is TGTGCCAGCAGTTCACGCGGCTCCAAAAACATTCAGTACTTC. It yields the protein CASSSRGSKNIQYF.

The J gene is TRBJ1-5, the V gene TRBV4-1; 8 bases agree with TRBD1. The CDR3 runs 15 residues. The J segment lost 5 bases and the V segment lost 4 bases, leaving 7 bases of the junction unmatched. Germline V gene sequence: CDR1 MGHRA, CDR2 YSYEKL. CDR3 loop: CASSLPDRDHQPQHF. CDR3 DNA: TGCGCCAGCAGCCTCCCGGACAGGGACCATCAGCCCCAGCATTTT.

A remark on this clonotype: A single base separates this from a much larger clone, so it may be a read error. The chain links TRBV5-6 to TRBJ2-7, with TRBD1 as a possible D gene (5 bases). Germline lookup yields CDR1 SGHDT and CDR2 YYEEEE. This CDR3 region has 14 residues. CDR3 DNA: TGTGCCAGCGGCTTGGGGCTCCTCTCCTACGAGCAGTACTTC. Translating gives CASGLGLLSYEQYF.

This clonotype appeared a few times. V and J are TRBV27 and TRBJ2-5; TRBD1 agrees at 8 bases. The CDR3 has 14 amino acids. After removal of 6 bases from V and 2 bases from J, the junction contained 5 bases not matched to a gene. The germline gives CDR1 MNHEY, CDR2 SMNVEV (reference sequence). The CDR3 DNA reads TGTGCCAGCAGGCAGACAGGGGCTCAAGAGACCCAGTACTTC. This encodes CASRQTGAQETQYF.

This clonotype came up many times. The CDR3 nucleotides are TGCGCCAGCAGCCTCGGACAGGCCTACAATGAGCAGTTCTTC. It encodes CASSLGQAYNEQFF. V is TRBV5-1 and J is TRBJ2-1, with 7 bases identical to TRBD1. CDR1 and CDR2 (germline): SGHRS, YFSETQ. This CDR3 is built from 14 residues. V was pared by 4 bases and J by 2 bases, with 3 bases of the junction left unmatched.

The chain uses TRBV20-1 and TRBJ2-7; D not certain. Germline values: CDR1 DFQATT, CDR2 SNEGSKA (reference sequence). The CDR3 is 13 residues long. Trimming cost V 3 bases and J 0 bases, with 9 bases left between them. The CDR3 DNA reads TGCAGTGCTAGTGGTTCCGGCTCCTACGAGCAGTACTTC. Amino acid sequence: CSASGSGSYEQYF.

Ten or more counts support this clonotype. CDR3 sequence reads: CSAREQKTQYF. CDR3 sequence (DNA): TGCAGTGCTAGAGAGCAGAAGACCCAGTACTTC. The chain recombines TRBV20-1 with TRBJ2-5; D remains ambiguous. Trimming shortened V by 0 bases and J by 6 bases, and 5 bases separated the two germline ends. The CDR3 has 11 amino acids. Germline V lookup: CDR1 DFQATT, CDR2 SNEGSKA (reference sequence).

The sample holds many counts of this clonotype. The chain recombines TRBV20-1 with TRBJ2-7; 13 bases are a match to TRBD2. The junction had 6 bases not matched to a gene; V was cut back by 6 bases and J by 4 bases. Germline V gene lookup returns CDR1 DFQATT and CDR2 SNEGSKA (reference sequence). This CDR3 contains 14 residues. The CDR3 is CSAARGLAGYEQYF. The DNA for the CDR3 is TGCAGTGCGGCGCGGGGACTAGCGGGATACGAGCAGTACTTC.

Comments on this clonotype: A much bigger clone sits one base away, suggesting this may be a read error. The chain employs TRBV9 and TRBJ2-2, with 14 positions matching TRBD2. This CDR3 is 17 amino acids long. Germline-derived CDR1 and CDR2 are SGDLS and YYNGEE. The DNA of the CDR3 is TGTGCCAGCGGATCCGGGACTAGCGGGGGAGGGACCGTGGAGCTGTTTTTT. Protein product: CASGSGTSGGGTVELFF.

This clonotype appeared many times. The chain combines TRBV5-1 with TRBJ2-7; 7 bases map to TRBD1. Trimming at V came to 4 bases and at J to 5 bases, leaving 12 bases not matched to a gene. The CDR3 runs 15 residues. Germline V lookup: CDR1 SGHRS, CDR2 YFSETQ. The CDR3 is CASSHESDRVDEQYF. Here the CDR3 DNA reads TGCGCCAGCAGCCACGAAAGCGACAGGGTCGACGAGCAGTACTTC. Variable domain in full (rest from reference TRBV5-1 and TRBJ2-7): KAGVTQTPRYLIKTRGQQVTLSCSPISGHRSVSWYQQTPGQGLQFLFEYFSETQRNKGNFPGRFSGRQFSNSRSEMNVSTLELGDSALYLCASSHESDRVDEQYFGPGTRLTVT.

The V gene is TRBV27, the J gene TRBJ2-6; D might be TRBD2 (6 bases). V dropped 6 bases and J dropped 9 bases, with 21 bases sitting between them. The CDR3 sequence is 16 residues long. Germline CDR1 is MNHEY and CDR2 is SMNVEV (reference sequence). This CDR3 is CASSSPAREKSNVLTF. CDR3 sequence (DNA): TGTGCCAGCAGCTCTCCCGCGCGGGAAAAAAGCAACGTCCTGACTTTC.

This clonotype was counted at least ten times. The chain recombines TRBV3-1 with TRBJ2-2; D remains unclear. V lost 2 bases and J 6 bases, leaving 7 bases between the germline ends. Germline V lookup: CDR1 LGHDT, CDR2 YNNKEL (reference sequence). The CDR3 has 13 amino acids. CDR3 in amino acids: CASSQNNAGELFF. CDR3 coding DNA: TGTGCCAGCAGCCAAAACAACGCCGGGGAGCTGTTTTTT.

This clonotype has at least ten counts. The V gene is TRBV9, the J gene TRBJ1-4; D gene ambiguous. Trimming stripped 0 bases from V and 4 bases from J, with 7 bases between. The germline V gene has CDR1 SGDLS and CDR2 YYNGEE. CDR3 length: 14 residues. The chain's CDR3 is CASSVAGGNEKLFF. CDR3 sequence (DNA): TGTGCCAGCAGCGTAGCGGGTGGTAATGAAAAACTGTTTTTT.

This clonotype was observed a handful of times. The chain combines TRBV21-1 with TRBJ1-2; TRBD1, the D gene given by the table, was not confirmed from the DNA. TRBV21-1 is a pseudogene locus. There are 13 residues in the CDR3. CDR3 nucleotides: TGTGCCAGCAGCAACAGGGGAATTGGAGGCTACACCTTC. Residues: CASSNRGIGGYTF.